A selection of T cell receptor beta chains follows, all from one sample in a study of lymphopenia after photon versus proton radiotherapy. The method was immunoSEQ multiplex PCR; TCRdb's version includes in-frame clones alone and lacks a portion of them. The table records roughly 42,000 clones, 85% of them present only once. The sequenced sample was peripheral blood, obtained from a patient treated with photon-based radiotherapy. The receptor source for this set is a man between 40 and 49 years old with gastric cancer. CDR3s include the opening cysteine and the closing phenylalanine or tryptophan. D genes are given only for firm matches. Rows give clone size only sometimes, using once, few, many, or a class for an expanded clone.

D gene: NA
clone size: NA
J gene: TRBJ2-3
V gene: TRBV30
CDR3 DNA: TGTGCCTGGAGTGTTCTGGATACCGCAGATACGCAGTATTTT
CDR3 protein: CAWSVLDTADTQYF

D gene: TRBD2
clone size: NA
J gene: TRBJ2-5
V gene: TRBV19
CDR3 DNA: TGTGCCAGTAGTATGGTGACTAGCAAAGAGACCCAGTACTTC
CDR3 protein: CASSMVTSKETQYF

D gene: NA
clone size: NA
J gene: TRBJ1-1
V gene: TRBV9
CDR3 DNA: TGTGCCAGCAGCCCCCCACGGGGTACCCGGTTTGGTAGTAACCAAGCTTTCTTT
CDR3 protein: CASSPPRGTRFGSNQAFF

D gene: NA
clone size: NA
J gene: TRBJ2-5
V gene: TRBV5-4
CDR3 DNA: TGTGCCAGCAGCTTGGAACAGGAGACCCAGTACTTC
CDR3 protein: CASSLEQETQYF

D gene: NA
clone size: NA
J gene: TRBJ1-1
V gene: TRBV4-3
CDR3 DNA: TGCGCCAGCAGCCAAGATTATATGTCACCGAACACTGAAGCTTTCTTT
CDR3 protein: CASSQDYMSPNTEAFF

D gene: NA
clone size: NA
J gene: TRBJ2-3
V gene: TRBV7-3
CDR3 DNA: TGTGCCAGCAGCCAAAGGGACTTCACAGATACGCAGTATTTT
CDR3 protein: CASSQRDFTDTQYF

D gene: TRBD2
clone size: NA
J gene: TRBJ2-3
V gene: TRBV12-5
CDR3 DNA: TGTGCTAGTGGTTTGGTATTTCTAGCGGGACTCACAGATACGCAGTATTTT
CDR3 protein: CASGLVFLAGLTDTQYF

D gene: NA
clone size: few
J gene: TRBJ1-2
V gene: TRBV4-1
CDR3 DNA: TGCGCCAGCAGCCAAGCTGGCTATGGCTACACCTTC
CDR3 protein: CASSQAGYGYTF

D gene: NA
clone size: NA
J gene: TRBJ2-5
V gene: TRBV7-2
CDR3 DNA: TGTGCCAGCAGTCGTGACCTACGCGAGACCCAGTACTTC
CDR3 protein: CASSRDLRETQYF

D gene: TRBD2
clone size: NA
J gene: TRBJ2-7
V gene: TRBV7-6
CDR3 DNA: TGTGCCAGCAGCTTGCAGAGGGCGGGGACTAACGAGCAGTACTTC
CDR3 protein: CASSLQRAGTNEQYF

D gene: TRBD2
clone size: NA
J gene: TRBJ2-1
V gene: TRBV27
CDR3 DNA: TGTGCCAGCAGTCAACCCGTAGCGGGGGGGCATAATGAGCAGTTCTTC
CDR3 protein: CASSQPVAGGHNEQFF

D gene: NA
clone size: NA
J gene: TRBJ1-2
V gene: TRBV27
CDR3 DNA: TGTGCCAGCAGTTTATACCCCGACGGCTATGGCTACACCTTC
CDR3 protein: CASSLYPDGYGYTF

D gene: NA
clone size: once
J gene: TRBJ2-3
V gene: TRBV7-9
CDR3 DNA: TGTGCCAGCAGGCCCCAAGGGGCTTACCGCACAGATACGCAGTATTTT
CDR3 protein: CASRPQGAYRTDTQYF

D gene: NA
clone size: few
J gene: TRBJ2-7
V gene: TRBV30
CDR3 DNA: TGTGCCTGGAGAAAGGGGAGTGGCGAGCAGTACTTC
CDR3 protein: CAWRKGSGEQYF

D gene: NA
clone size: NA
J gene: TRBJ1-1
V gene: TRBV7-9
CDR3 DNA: TGTGCTGGGCGCCCCTTGAACACTGAAGCTTTCTTT
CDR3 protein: CAGRPLNTEAFF

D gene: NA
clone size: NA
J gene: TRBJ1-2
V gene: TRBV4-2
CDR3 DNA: TGTGCCAGCAGCCAAGGGGAGGGGGTCTATGGCTACACCTTC
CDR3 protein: CASSQGEGVYGYTF

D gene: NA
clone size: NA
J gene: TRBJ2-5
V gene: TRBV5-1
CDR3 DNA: TGCGCCAGCAGCTTGAAGGCGGAGACCCAGTACTTC
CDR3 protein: CASSLKAETQYF

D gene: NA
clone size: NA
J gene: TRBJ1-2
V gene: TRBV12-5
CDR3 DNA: TGTGCTAGTGGTTTGGGCGGAACAGGACTTGGCTACACCTTC
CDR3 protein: CASGLGGTGLGYTF

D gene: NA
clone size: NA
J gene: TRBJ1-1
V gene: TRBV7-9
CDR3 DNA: TGTGCCAGCAGCTTAGCGCTGCAGGGGGAAGCTTTCTTT
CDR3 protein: CASSLALQGEAFF

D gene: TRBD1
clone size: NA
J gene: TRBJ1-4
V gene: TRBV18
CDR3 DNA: TGTGCCAGCTCACCGCAGGGACAGACTAATGAAAAACTGTTTTTT
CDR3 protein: CASSPQGQTNEKLFF

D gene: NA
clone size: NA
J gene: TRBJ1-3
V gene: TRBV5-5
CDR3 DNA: TGTGCCAGCAGCTTGGCACCCAGAAACTCTGGAAACACCATATATTTT
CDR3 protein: CASSLAPRNSGNTIYF

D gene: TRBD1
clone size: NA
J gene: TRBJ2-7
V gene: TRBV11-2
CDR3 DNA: TGTGCCAGCACCCCTCCCGGCCAGGGGGTCTACGAGCAGTACTTC
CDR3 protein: CASTPPGQGVYEQYF

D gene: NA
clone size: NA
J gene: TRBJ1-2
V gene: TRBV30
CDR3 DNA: TGTGCCGAAGGGGGGGGTGGCTATGGCTACACCTTC
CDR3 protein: CAEGGGGYGYTF

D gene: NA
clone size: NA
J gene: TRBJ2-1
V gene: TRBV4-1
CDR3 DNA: TGCGCCAGCAGCCAGGCCCACGAAAGCTCCTACAATGAGCAGTTCTTC
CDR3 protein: CASSQAHESSYNEQFF

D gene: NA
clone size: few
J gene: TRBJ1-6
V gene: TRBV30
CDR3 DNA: TGTGCCTGGGACAGGACGAATTCACCCCTCCACTTT
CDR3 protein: CAWDRTNSPLHF

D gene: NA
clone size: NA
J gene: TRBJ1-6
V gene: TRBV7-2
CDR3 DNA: TGTGCCAGCAGCCCCGGCGGGGGGGGCAACTCACCCCTCCACTTT
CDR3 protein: CASSPGGGGNSPLHF

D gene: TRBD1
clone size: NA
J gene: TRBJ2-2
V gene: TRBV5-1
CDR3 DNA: TGCGCCAGCACACATGACAGGGGGCAGTACACCGGGGAGCTGTTTTTT
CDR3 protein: CASTHDRGQYTGELFF

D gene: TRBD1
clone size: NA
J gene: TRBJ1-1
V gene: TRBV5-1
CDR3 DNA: TGCGCCAGCAGCGCCTACAGGGGTCCGAACACTGAAGCTTTCTTT
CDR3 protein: CASSAYRGPNTEAFF

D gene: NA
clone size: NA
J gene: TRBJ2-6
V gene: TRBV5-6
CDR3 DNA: TGTGCCAGCAGCTTGACTGGGGCCAACGTCCTGACTTTC
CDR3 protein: CASSLTGANVLTF

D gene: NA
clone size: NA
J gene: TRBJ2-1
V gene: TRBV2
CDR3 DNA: TGTGCCAGCAGTGAAGCGCTACGCCCCCTTGGGTTCTTC
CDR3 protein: CASSEALRPLGFF

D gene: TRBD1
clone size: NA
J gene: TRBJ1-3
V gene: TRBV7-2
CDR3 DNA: TGTGCCAGCAGCTCCACAGGGGGTTCTGGAAACACCATATATTTT
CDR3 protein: CASSSTGGSGNTIYF

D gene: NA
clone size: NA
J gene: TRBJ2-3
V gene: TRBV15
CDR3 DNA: TGTGCCACCAGCAGAGATTTACCAGGGACGATCACAGATACGCAGTATTTT
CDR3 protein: CATSRDLPGTITDTQYF

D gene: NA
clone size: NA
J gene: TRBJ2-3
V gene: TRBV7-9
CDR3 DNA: TGTGCCAGCAGTCGTAGTCGGGGGTCCACTACTAGCACAGATACGCAGTATTTT
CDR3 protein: CASSRSRGSTTSTDTQYF

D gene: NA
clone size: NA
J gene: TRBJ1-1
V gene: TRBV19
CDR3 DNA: TGTGCCAGTAGCTGGGGAGGGTACACTGAAGCTTTCTTT
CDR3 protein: CASSWGGYTEAFF

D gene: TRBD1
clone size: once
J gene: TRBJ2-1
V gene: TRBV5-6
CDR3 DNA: TGTGCCAGCAGCTTCGGGACAGGACTATACAATGAGCAGTTCTTC
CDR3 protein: CASSFGTGLYNEQFF

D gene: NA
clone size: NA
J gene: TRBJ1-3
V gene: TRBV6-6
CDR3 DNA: TGTGCCAGCAGTACCACAGGGCTCTCTGGAAACACCATATATTTT
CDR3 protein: CASSTTGLSGNTIYF

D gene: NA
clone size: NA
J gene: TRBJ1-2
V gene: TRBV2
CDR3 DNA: TGTGCCAGCAGTCTTGGGGAGCTCTATGGCTACACCTTC
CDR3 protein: CASSLGELYGYTF

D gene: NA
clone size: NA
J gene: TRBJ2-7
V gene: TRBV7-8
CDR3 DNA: TGTGCCAGCAGCTCGGTCAGGGGGGGAGAAGACGAGCAGTACTTC
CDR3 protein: CASSSVRGGEDEQYF

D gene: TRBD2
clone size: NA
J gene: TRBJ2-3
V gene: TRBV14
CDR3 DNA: TGTGCCAGCAGCGACAGCATTGGCGGGGGGCGGGATACGCAGTATTTT
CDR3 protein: CASSDSIGGGRDTQYF

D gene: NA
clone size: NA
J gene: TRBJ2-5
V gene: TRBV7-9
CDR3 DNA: TGTGCCAGCAGCTTATTGGGAGAGACCCAGTACTTC
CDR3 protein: CASSLLGETQYF

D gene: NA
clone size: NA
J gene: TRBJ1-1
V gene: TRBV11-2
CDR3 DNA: TGTGCCAGCAGCTTAACGGGGGGGGCGAACACTGAAGCTTTCTTT
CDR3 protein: CASSLTGGANTEAFF

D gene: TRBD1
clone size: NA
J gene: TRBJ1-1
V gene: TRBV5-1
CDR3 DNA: TGCGCCAGCAGCTTGGGGGGACAGGGGAACACTGAAGCTTTCTTT
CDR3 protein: CASSLGGQGNTEAFF

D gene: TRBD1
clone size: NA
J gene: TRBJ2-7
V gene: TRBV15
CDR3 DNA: TGTGCCACCAGCCTTAACCCGGGACAGGGTGAAGAGCAGTACTTC
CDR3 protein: CATSLNPGQGEEQYF

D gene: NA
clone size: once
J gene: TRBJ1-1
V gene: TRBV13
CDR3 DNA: TGTGCCAGCAGTGCGCCCCGGGACCGGACTGAAGCTTTCTTT
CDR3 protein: CASSAPRDRTEAFF

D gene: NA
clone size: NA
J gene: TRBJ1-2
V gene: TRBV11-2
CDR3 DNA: TGTGCCAGCAGCTTAGGGCCGCAGTATGGCTACACCTTC
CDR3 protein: CASSLGPQYGYTF

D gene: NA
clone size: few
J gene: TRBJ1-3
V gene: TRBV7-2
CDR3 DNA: TGTGCCAGCAGCTCAGGGATCTCTGGAAACACCATATATTTT
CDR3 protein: CASSSGISGNTIYF

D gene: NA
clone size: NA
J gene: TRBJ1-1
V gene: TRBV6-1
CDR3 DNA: TGTGCCAGCATACGGGGGCGCGACACTGAAGCTTTCTTT
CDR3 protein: CASIRGRDTEAFF

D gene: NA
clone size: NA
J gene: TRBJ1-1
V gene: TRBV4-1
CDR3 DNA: TGCGCCAGCAGCCAAGAGACCCAATCAGGGGCCGGAAACACTGAAGCTTTCTTT
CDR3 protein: CASSQETQSGAGNTEAFF

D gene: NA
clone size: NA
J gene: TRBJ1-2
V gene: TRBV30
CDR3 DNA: TGTGCCTGGAGTGGGAGAGGTAATGGCTACACCTTC
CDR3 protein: CAWSGRGNGYTF

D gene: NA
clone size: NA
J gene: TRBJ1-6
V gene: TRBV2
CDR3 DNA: TGTGCCAGCAGGGCAGGGGCGAGGGATAATTCACCCCTCCACTTT
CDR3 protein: CASRAGARDNSPLHF

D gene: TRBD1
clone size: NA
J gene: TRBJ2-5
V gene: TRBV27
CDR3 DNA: TGTGCCAGCAGTTTCCTACCCCCCGGGACAGGGGATGAGACCCAGTACTTC
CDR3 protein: CASSFLPPGTGDETQYF

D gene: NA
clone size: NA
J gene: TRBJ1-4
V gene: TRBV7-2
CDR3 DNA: TGTGCCAGCAGCTTAGGGGGCGCCAGTGAAAAACTGTTTTTT
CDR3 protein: CASSLGGASEKLFF

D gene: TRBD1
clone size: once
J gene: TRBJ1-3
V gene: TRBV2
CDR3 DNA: TGTGCCAGCACCCGGGACAGAGTTAGCTCTGGAAACACCATATATTTT
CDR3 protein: CASTRDRVSSGNTIYF

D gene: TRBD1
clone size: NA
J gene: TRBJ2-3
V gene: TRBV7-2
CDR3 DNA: TGTGCCAGCAGCTTCCGGGACAGGGACCCAGATACGCAGTATTTT
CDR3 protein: CASSFRDRDPDTQYF